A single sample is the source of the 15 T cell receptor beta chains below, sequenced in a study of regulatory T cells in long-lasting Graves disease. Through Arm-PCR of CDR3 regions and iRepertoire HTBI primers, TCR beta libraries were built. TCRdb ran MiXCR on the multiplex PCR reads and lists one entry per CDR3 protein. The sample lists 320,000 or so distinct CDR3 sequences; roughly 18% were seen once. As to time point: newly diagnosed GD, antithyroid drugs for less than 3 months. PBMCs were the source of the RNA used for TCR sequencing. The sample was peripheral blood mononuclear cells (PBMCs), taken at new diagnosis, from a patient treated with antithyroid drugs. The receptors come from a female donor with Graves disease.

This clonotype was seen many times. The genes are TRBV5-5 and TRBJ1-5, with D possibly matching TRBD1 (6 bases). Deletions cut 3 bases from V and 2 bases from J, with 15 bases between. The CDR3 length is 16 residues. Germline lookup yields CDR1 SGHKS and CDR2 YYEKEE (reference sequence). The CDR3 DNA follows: TGTGCCAGCAGCTCTGAGGGGGGGGCAGGCAATCAGCCCCAGCATTTT. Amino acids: CASSSEGGAGNQPQHF.

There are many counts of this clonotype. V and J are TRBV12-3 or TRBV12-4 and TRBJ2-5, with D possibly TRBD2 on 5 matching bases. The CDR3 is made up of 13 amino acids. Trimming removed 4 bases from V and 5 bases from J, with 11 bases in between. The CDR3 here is CASSSEVRETQYF. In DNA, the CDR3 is TGTGCCAGCAGTTCGGAGGTACGGGAGACCCAGTACTTC.

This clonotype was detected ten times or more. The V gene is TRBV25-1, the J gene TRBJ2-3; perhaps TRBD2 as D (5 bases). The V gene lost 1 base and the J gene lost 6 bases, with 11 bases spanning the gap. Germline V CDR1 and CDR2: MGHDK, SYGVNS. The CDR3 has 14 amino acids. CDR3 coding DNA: TGTGCCAGCAGTGAATTAGGACTTCAGGATACGCAGTATTTT. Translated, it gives CASSELGLQDTQYF.

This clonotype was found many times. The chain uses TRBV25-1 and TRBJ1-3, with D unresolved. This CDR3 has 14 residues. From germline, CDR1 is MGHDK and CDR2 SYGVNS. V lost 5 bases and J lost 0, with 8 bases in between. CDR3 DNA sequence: TGTGCCAGCAGTCGTACTCGCTCTGGAAACACCATATATTTT. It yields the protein CASSRTRSGNTIYF.

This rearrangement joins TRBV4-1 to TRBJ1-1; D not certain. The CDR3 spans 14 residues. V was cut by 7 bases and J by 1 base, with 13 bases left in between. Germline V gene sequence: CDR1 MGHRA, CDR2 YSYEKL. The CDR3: CASTPGLGNTEAFF. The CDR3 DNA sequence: TGCGCCAGCACCCCAGGACTGGGGAACACTGAAGCTTTCTTT.

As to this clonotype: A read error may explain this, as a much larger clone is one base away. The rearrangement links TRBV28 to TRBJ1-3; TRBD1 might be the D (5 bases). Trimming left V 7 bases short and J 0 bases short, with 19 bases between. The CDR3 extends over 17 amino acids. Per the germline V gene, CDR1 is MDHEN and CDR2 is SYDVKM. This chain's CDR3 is CASTVPGRGNSGNTIYF. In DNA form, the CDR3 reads TGTGCCAGCACCGTCCCGGGACGCGGGAACTCTGGAAACACCATATATTTT.

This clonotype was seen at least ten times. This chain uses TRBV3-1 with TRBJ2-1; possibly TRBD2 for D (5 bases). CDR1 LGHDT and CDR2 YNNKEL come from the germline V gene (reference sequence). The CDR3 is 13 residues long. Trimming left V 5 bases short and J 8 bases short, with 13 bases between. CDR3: CASSGVGVDEQFF. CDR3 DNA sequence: TGTGCCAGCAGCGGAGTCGGGGTAGATGAGCAGTTCTTC.

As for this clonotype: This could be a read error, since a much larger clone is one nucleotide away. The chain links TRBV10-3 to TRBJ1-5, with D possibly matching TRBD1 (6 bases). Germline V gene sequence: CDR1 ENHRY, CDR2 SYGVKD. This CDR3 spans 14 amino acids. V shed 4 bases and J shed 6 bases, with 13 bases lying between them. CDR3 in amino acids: CAISATGKGQPQHF. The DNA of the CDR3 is TGTGCCATCAGTGCTACAGGGAAGGGTCAGCCCCAGCATTTT.

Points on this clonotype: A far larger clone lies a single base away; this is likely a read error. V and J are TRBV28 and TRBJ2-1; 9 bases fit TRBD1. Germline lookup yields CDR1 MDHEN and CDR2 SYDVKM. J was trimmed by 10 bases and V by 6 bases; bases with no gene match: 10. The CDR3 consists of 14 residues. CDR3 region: CASRSGTGYHEQFF. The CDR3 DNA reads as TGTGCCAGCAGATCCGGGACAGGGTACCACGAGCAGTTCTTC.

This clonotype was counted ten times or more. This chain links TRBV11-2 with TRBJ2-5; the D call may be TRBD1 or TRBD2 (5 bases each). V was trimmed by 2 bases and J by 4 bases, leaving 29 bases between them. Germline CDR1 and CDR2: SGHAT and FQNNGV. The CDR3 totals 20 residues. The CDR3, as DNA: TGTGCCAGCAGCTTAACGGGATCGTACGAGGCAGGGCCTACTTTAGAGACCCAGTACTTC. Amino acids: CASSLTGSYEAGPTLETQYF.

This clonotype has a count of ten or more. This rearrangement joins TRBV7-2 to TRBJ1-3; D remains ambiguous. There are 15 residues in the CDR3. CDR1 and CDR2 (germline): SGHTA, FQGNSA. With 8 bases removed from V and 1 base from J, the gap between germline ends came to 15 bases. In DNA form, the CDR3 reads TGTGCCAGCCGACCATCAACGGGTTCTGGAAACACCATATATTTT. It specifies CASRPSTGSGNTIYF.

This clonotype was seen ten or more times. The CDR3 coding sequence is TGTGCCAGTAGTTTACAGGGGGATGCAGATACGCAGTATTTT. Translation gives CASSLQGDADTQYF. The chain carries TRBV19 and TRBJ2-3; 8 nucleotides match TRBD1. Trimming took 5 bases from V and 4 from J; bases not matched to a gene: 5. This CDR3 is built from 14 residues. Germline assignment: CDR1 LNHDA and CDR2 SQIVND (reference sequence). The full variable domain, rest sourced from reference TRBV19 and TRBJ2-3, is DGGITQSPKYLFRKEGQNVTLSCEQNLNHDAMYWYRQDPGQGLRLIYYSQIVNDFQKGDIAEGYSVSREKKESFPLTVTSAQKNPTAFYLCASSLQGDADTQYFGPGTRLTVL.

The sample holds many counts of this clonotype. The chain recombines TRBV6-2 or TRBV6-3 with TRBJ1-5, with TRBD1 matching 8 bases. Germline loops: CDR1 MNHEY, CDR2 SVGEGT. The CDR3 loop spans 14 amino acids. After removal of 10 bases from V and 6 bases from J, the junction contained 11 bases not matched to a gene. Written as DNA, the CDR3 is TGTGCCACCTTCGAAACAGGGGGAGGTCAGCCCCAGCATTTT. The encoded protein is CATFETGGGQPQHF.

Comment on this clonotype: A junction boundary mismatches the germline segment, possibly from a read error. For the CDR3, the DNA is TGTGCCAGCAGGTCAGGGGCCGCGAACACCAGGGAGCTGTTTTTT. Translated: CASRSGAANTRELFF. The rearrangement uses TRBV28 and TRBJ2-2; the D gene is possibly TRBD1 (6 bases). Germline assignment: CDR1 MDHEN and CDR2 SYDVKM. The CDR3 totals 15 residues.

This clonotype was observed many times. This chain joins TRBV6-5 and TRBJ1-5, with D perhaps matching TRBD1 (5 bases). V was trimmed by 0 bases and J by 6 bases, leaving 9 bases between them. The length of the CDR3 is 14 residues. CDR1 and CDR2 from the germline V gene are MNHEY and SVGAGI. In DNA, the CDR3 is TGTGCCAGCAGTTACTCGCCAGGGTCTCAGCCCCAGCATTTT. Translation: CASSYSPGSQPQHF.